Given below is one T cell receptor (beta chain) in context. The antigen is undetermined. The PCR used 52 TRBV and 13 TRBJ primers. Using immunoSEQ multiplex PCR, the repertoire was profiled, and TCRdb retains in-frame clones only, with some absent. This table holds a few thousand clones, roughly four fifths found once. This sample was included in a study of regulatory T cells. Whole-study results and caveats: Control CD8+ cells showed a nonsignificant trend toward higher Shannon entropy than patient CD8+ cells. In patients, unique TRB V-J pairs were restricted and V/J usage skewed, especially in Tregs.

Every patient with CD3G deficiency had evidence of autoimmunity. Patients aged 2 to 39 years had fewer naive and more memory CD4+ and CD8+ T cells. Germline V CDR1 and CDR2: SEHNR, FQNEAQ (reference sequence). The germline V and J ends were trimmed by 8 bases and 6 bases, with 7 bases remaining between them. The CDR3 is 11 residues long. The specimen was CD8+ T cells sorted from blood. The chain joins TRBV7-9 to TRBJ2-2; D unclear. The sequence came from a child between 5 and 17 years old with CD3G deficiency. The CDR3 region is CASGDAGELFF. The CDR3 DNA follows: TGTGCCAGCGGGGATGCCGGGGAGCTGTTTTTT.